This TCR beta chain was retrieved from a study of blood T cells in healthy people across ages. Then a second PCR, running roughly 6 to 11 cycles, was carried out with a sample-barcoded 5' primer and a J-beta primer mix. All samples gave at least 3 million CDR3-containing paired-end reads. TCRdb redid the calling of the 5' RACE reads with MiXCR, one entry per CDR3 protein. The table lists approximately 960,000 distinct CDR3 sequences, 25% to 35% of them singletons. The CDR3 is made up of 13 amino acids. Germline assignment: CDR1 MNHEY and CDR2 SMNVEV (reference sequence). Between the trimmed V and J ends, which lost 3 bases and 3 bases, there was a span of 9 bases. Each donor's blood draw was around 9.1 milliliters of peripheral blood. No fewer than 6 million PBMCs went into each sample. Whole-study results and caveats: Observed TCR beta diversity showed a strong correlation with the percentage of naive T cells as measured by flow cytometry.

There are many counts of this clonotype. The antigen is not known. These same data were also listed under a study on T cells of mothers and their children.

The genes are TRBV27 and TRBJ2-7, with D unresolved. The sequence derives from a woman aged 40 to 49 in good health. The sequenced sample consisted of blood. The CDR3 loop is CASSFGLFYEQYF. The CDR3 region has the DNA TGTGCCAGCAGTTTTGGGCTTTTCTACGAGCAGTACTTC.